Listed here is a single T cell receptor beta chain. Its cognate antigen is unknown. The source of the sample is a study of T cell responses to AZD1222 COVID-19 vaccine. The study, taken as a whole, reports: At baseline, seropositivity was found in only a handful of AZD1222 recipients. Mapped onto spike, vaccine-associated CD4 TCRs spanned it and were dominant at 160-218 and 743-854. Scientists sampled the repertoires only once the peak T cell response had passed.

Germline-derived CDR1 and CDR2 are MGHRA and YSYEKL. The CDR3 loop spans 16 amino acids. The V and J ends lost 5 bases and 0 bases respectively, with 14 bases between them. Profiling relied on immunoSEQ multiplex PCR, and the TCRdb table lists in-frame clones only, not all of them. The sample consists of around 44,000 clones, 80% to 90% of them appearing once. This sample comprised peripheral blood, obtained 28 days after the second AZD1222 dose. The chain recombines TRBV4-1 with TRBJ1-5; D remains unclear. This TCR was recovered from an adult who received the AZD1222 COVID-19 vaccine. CDR3 residues: CASSNLAYSSNQPQHF. The DNA for the CDR3 is TGCGCCAGCAGCAATCTCGCCTACTCTAGCAATCAGCCCCAGCATTTT.